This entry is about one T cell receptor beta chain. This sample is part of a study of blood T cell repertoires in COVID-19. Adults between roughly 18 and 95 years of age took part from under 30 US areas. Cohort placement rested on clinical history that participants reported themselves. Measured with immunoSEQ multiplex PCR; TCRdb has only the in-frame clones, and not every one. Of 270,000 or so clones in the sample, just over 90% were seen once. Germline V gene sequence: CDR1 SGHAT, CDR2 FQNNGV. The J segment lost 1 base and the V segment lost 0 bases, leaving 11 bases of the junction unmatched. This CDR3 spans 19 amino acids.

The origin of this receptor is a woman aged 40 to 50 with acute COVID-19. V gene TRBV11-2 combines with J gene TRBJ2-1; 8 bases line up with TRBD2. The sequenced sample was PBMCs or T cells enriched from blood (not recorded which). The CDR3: CASSLDGRVSVRSYNEQFF. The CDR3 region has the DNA TGTGCCAGCAGCTTAGACGGGAGGGTCTCGGTTAGATCCTACAATGAGCAGTTCTTC.